These 16 T cell receptor beta chains came from one sample sequenced in a study of T-cell memory formation after mild COVID-19. Using its own MiXCR run on the 5' RACE reads, TCRdb lists one record per CDR3 protein. The sample records over 300,000 distinct CDR3 sequences, 20% to 25% being singletons. Sequenced material: PBMCs or a T cell subset sorted from them (not recorded which). These receptors came from a man in his late teens or twenties who had mild COVID-19 (a few samples of this study predate the infection). Cell type and time point are not known.

This chain joins TRBV5-1 and TRBJ2-5; 7 bases align to TRBD1. Per the germline V gene, CDR1 is SGHRS and CDR2 is YFSETQ. The J segment lost 4 bases and the V segment lost 5 bases, leaving 5 bases of the junction unmatched. The CDR3 covers 13 residues. This chain's CDR3 is CASREGGGETQYF. CDR3 nucleotides: TGCGCCAGCAGGGAAGGGGGCGGAGAGACCCAGTACTTC.

Only a few counts were recorded for this clonotype. This sequence joins TRBV7-2 and TRBJ1-2, with D hard to call. CDR3 length: 15 amino acids. With 4 bases removed from V and 2 bases from J, the gap between germline ends came to 14 bases. In germline, CDR1 is SGHTA, CDR2 FQGNSA. CDR3 bases: TGTGCCAGCAGCTCGAGAAAGGGAGAGAACTATGGCTACACCTTC. Its protein product is CASSSRKGENYGYTF.

Within the sample, this clonotype is medium-sized. The V call is TRBV5-1, the J call TRBJ2-7; 8 bases match TRBD1. The germline V gene encodes CDR1 SGHRS and CDR2 YFSETQ. The CDR3 loop spans 14 amino acids. Written as DNA, the CDR3 is TGCGCCAGCAGCTTGACCTCCGGGACAGGCACATTGTTCGTC. Residues: CASSLTSGTGTLFV.

V gene TRBV28 combines with J gene TRBJ2-7, with 7 positions matching TRBD2. The CDR3 runs 15 residues. Germline lookup yields CDR1 MDHEN and CDR2 SYDVKM. J gave up 4 bases and V 5 bases, and 11 bases lay outside the gene matches. The CDR3 bases are TGTGCCAGCAGTCCGACTAGCTGGGGAATGTACGAGCAGTACGTC. Translated, it gives CASSPTSWGMYEQYV.

This clonotype occurred a few times. The chain carries TRBV7-9 and TRBJ2-2, with no clear D. The CDR3 loop spans 13 amino acids. Looked up from germline, CDR1 is SEHNR and CDR2 is FQNEAQ (reference sequence). With 5 bases removed from V and 1 base from J, the gap between germline ends came to 5 bases. CDR3: CASSAKNTGELFF. CDR3 nucleotide sequence: TGTGCCAGCAGCGCAAAGAACACCGGGGAGCTGTTTTTT.

The chain employs TRBV6-2 or TRBV6-3 and TRBJ2-1; maybe TRBD1 (6 bases). V lost 6 bases and J lost 6, with 15 bases in between. The V gene's germline CDR1 is MNHEY and CDR2 SVGEGT. This CDR3 comprises 14 residues. The CDR3 reads CASSQGTPSNEQFF. In DNA, the CDR3 is TGTGCCAGCAGCCAGGGGACCCCATCCAATGAGCAGTTCTTC.

This clonotype came up a few times. The chain has TRBV7-2 and TRBJ2-1, with 13 nucleotides matching TRBD2. Per the germline V gene, CDR1 is SGHTA and CDR2 is FQGNSA. The CDR3 is 19 amino acids. The V and J ends lost 5 bases and 2 bases, in that order; junction bases with no gene match: 12. The CDR3 loop reads CASSLRLAGGRAPYNEQFF. The CDR3 bases are TGTGCCAGCAGCCTCCGACTAGCGGGGGGCCGGGCTCCCTACAATGAGCAGTTCTTC.

The rearrangement joins TRBV10-3 to TRBJ2-1; 8 nucleotides match TRBD1. Trimming at V came to 4 bases and at J to 10 bases, leaving 12 bases not matched to a gene. This CDR3 comprises 15 residues. Germline V CDR1 and CDR2: ENHRY, SYGVKD. CDR3 DNA sequence: TGTGCCATCAGTGGGGGCGAGACAGGGGAAGAGGAGCAGTTCTTC. Residues: CAISGGETGEEEQFF.

This clonotype was detected a few times. The genes are TRBV6-5 and TRBJ1-2; D gene ambiguous. Germline V gives CDR1 MNHEY, CDR2 SVGAGI. Trimming removed 0 bases from V and 0 bases from J, with 8 bases in between. There are 15 residues in the CDR3. The CDR3 DNA reads TGTGCCAGCAGTTACTCGGGAGCGGCTAACTATGGCTACACCTTC. Translated, it gives CASSYSGAANYGYTF.

This sequence joins TRBV3-1 and TRBJ1-1; D remains ambiguous. This CDR3 comprises 11 residues. With 0 bases removed from V and 8 bases from J, the gap between germline ends came to 4 bases. The germline gives CDR1 LGHDT, CDR2 YNNKEL (reference sequence). The CDR3 DNA reads as TGTGCCAGCAGCCAAGAAACGGAAGCTTTCTTT. This encodes CASSQETEAFF. The full variable domain, its missing parts supplied by reference TRBV3-1 and TRBJ1-1, is DTAVSQTPKYLVTQMGNDKSIKCEQNLGHDTMYWYKQDSKKFLKIMFSYNNKELIINETVPNRFSPKSPDKAHLNLHINSLELGDSAVYFCASSQETEAFFGQGTRLTVV.

The genes are TRBV20-1 and TRBJ2-1, with TRBD1 identical over 8 bases. This CDR3 is built from 15 residues. The germline V gene encodes CDR1 DFQATT and CDR2 SNEGSKA (reference sequence). V was pared by 5 bases and J by 2 bases, with 8 bases of the junction left unmatched. CDR3 coding DNA: TGCAGTGCTCTTACCCAGGGGGCGGCCTACAATGAGCAGTTCTTC. Amino acids: CSALTQGAAYNEQFF.

The rearrangement links TRBV6-1 to TRBJ2-7; no clear D gene. The CDR3 spans 13 residues. Trimming pared 3 bases from V and 4 bases from J, leaving 10 bases between. Germline V gene data show CDR1 as MNHNS and CDR2 as SASEGT. In DNA, the CDR3 is TGTGCCAGCAGTGATCGACTGAAGTACGAGCAGTACGTC. Translation gives CASSDRLKYEQYV.

The genes are TRBV6-5 and TRBJ1-1; D unresolved. V dropped 0 bases and J dropped 1 base, with 15 bases sitting between them. The CDR3 extends over 17 amino acids. Germline V CDR1 and CDR2: MNHEY, SVGAGI. This CDR3 is CASSYSTGIGANTEAFF. CDR3 bases: TGTGCCAGCAGTTACTCGACTGGGATAGGAGCGAACACTGAAGCTTTCTTT.

This clonotype was recorded a few times. The J gene is TRBJ2-5, the V gene TRBV5-1, with 10 bases identical to TRBD2. Trimming removed 4 bases from V and 1 base from J; junction bases left unmatched: 7. The CDR3 runs to 16 residues. CDR1 SGHRS and CDR2 YFSETQ come from the germline V gene. This CDR3 reads CASSAGLAVFQETQYF. In nucleotides, the CDR3 is TGCGCCAGCAGCGCTGGACTAGCGGTCTTCCAAGAGACCCAGTACTTC.

The chain joins TRBV6-5 to TRBJ2-5; D is possibly TRBD2 (7 bases). Germline V gives CDR1 MNHEY, CDR2 SVGAGI. CDR3 length: 14 amino acids. V lost 2 bases and J 4 bases, leaving 11 bases between the germline ends. CDR3 residues: CASSYRGGPETQYF. For the CDR3, the DNA is TGTGCCAGCAGTTACAGGGGGGGGCCAGAGACCCAGTACTTC.

This clonotype has just a few counts. The chain uses TRBV29-1 and TRBJ2-5; D uncertain. CDR1 and CDR2 from the germline V gene are SQVTM and ANQGSEA. The CDR3 runs to 12 residues. V lost 3 bases and J 3 bases, leaving 8 bases between the germline ends. The CDR3 protein is CSVDHSEETQYF. The CDR3 coding sequence is TGCAGCGTTGATCATTCCGAAGAGACCCAGTACTTC.